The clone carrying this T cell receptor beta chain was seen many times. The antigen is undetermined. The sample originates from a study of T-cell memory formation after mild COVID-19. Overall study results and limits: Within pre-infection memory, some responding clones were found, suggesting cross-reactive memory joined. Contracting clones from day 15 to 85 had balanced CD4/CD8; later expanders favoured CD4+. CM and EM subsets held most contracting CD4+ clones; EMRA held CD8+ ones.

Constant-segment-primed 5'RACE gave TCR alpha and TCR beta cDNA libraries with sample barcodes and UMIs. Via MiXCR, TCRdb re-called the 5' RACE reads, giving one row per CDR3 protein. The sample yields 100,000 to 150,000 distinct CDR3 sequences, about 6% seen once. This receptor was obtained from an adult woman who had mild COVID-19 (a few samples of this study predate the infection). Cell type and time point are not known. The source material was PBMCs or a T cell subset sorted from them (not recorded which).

This CDR3 is CASSSLSLVFPGTSGNEQFF. As DNA, the CDR3 is TGTGCCAGCAGTTCCTTATCCCTCGTCTTTCCCGGGACTAGCGGTAATGAGCAGTTCTTC. This chain uses TRBV12-3 or TRBV12-4 with TRBJ2-1; TRBD2 aligns across 11 bases. V lost 4 bases and J lost 7; bases outside the gene matches: 21. There are 20 residues in the CDR3.